A single count supports the clone carrying this TCR beta chain. The table came from immunoSEQ multiplex PCR; TCRdb's copy has only in-frame clones and leaves some out. The table includes 70,000 to 100,000 clones, 90% to 95% detected once. This CDR3 is 14 amino acids long. The germline gives CDR1 LNHNV, CDR2 YYDKDF (reference sequence). Unmatched junction bases numbered 5, after V lost 4 bases and J lost 7 bases. The data stem from a study of siplizumab effects on memory and regulatory T cells. This TCR was sampled from a human donor in good health. Sequenced material: CD8+ T cells sorted from blood. J is TRBJ2-4 and V is TRBV15; 9 bases map to TRBD2. The CDR3 coding sequence is TGTGCCACCAGCACGGGGACTAGCTGGAACATTCAGTACTTC. As protein: CATSTGTSWNIQYF. Supplemented by reference TRBV15 and TRBJ2-4, the full variable domain reads DAMVIQNPRYQVTQFGKPVTLSCSQTLNHNVMYWYQQKSSQAPKLLFHYYDKDFNNEADTPDNFQSRRPNTSFCFLDIRSPGLGDTAMYLCATSTGTSWNIQYFGAGTRLSVL.